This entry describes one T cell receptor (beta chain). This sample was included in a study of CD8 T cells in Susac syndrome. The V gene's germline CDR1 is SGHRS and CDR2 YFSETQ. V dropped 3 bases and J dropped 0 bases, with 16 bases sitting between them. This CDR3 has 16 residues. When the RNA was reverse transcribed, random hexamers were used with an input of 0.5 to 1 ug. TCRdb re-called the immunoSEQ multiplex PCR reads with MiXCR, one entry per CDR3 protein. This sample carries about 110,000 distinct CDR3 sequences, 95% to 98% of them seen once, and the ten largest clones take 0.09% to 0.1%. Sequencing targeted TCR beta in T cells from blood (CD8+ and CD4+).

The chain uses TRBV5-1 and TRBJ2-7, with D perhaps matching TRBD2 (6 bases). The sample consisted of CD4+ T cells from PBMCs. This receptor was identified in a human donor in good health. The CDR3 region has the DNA TGCGCCAGCAGCTCGGAGGGACGGAAAACCTCCTACGAGCAGTACTTC. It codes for CASSSEGRKTSYEQYF.